The rows below give T cell receptor beta chains drawn from one sample of a study of T-cell reconstitution after alpha-beta-depleted transplantation in children. TCRdb re-called the PCR reads with MiXCR, one entry per CDR3 protein. Here the sample spans more than 200,000 distinct CDR3 sequences, roughly 26% being singletons. Sequenced here: PBMCs, sampled before TCRalphabeta/CD19-depleted stem cell transplant. Every receptor here comes from a girl aged 2 to 9 with Fanconi anemia, due to receive a stem cell transplant. Each CDR3 is given with its conserved first and last residue. A D gene is named only where the DNA matches it firmly. Not every row has a clone size; where given, it reads once, few, many or a size class.

J gene	clone size	D gene	V gene	CDR3 protein	CDR3 DNA
TRBJ1-5	few	TRBD1	TRBV6-5	CASSYSLQQGAGNQPQHF	TGTGCCAGCAGTTACTCCCTTCAACAGGGGGCGGGCAATCAGCCCCAGCATTTT
TRBJ2-5	-	TRBD1	TRBV14	CASSRTGRRETQYF	TGTGCCAGCAGCCGGACAGGGCGGCGAGAGACCCAGTACTTC
TRBJ2-5	-	-	TRBV6-2/TRBV6-3	CASSSRLVEETQYF	TGTGCCAGCAGTTCTAGACTGGTCGAAGAGACCCAGTACTTC
TRBJ2-7	once	TRBD2	TRBV19	CASSIALAGAYEQYF	TGTGCCAGTAGTATAGCTTTGGCGGGAGCCTACGAGCAGTACTTC
TRBJ2-3	few	-	TRBV28	CASTEGRPDTQYF	TGTGCCAGCACGGAGGGGAGGCCAGATACGCAGTATTTT
TRBJ2-5	many	-	TRBV5-6	CASSVRGQETQYF	TGTGCCAGCAGCGTCCGGGGCCAAGAGACCCAGTACTTC
TRBJ2-1	few	TRBD1	TRBV6-1	CASSGRGRNYNEQFF	TGTGCCAGCAGTGGCAGGGGGAGAAACTACAATGAGCAGTTCTTC
TRBJ2-3	-	TRBD2	TRBV7-2	CASSLARLAGTSTDTQYF	TGTGCCAGCAGCTTAGCACGACTAGCGGGCACTAGCACAGATACACAGTATTTT
TRBJ2-2	few	TRBD1	TRBV5-1	CASSPHGTGGANTGELFF	TGCGCCAGCAGCCCGCACGGGACAGGGGGCGCGAACACCGGGGAGCTGTTTTTT
TRBJ1-1	few	TRBD1	TRBV7-9	CASSSTGEPEAFF	TGTGCCAGCAGTTCTACAGGGGAGCCTGAAGCTTTCTTT
TRBJ2-5	few	TRBD1	TRBV3-1	CASSWDSPQETQYF	TGTGCCAGCAGCTGGGACAGTCCCCAAGAGACCCAGTACTTC
TRBJ2-1	-	-	TRBV6-4	CASSAENNLGGHNEQFF	TGTGCCAGCAGCGCAGAAAATAACCTGGGCGGGCACAATGAGCAGTTCTTC
TRBJ2-4	few	TRBD1	TRBV12-3/TRBV12-4	CASSYQAHAGQGNIQYF	TGTGCCAGCAGTTACCAAGCACACGCCGGACAGGGGAACATTCAGTACTTC
TRBJ1-3	-	-	TRBV6-5	CASSYVRGTGNTIYF	TGTGCCAGCAGTTACGTCAGGGGAACTGGAAACACCATATATTTT